This entry features one TCR beta chain sequence. The antigen is not known. This entry comes from a study of memory B cells and T cells in multiple sclerosis. General study findings and limits: Compartments had unequal clone-set sizes, affecting shared clonotype counts.

The method was immunoSEQ multiplex PCR; TCRdb's version includes in-frame clones alone and lacks a portion of them. The sample carries some 7,900 clones, roughly 50% recorded once. In germline, CDR1 is MNHNS, CDR2 SASEGT. CDR3 size: 13 residues. V was pared by 0 bases and J by 8 bases, with 10 bases between. The sample comprised memory (CD45RO+) CD8+ T cells from blood. J is TRBJ1-1 and V is TRBV6-1; D is uncertain. The TCR originated in a human donor with multiple sclerosis. The CDR3 region has the DNA TGTGCCAGCAGTGAAGCGCGGGCATTAGAAGCTTTCTTT. This gives the protein CASSEARALEAFF.